This entry lists 17 T cell receptor beta chains sequenced from one sample in a study of blood T cell repertoires in COVID-19. Method: immunoSEQ multiplex PCR; TCRdb's copy keeps in-frame clones and lacks some. Of some 140,000 clones in the sample, roughly 80% were seen once. Sequencing was carried out using peripheral blood. All receptors derive from an elderly man with acute or convalescent COVID-19.

The chain recombines TRBV6-1 with TRBJ1-3, with D perhaps TRBD1 (6 bases). With 0 bases removed from V and 4 bases from J, the gap between germline ends came to 10 bases. CDR1 and CDR2 from the germline V gene are MNHNS and SASEGT. The CDR3 has 15 residues. The CDR3 spells CASSEARGTGNTIYF. CDR3 in DNA: TGTGCCAGCAGTGAAGCGCGGGGGACAGGAAACACCATATATTTT.

In this sample, this clone turned up once. V is TRBV5-4 and J is TRBJ1-3; D is unresolved. The CDR3 is 15 residues long. Germline values: CDR1 SGHNT, CDR2 YYREEE (reference sequence). The ends were cut back, 1 base at V and 4 bases at J, with 12 bases in the middle. CDR3 residues: CASSLSGRTGNTIYF. DNA for the CDR3: TGTGCCAGCAGCTTGAGCGGGCGCACAGGAAACACCATATATTTT.

The chain carries TRBV5-8 and TRBJ2-7; possible D gene TRBD1, 5 bases. Trimming cost V 4 bases and J 3 bases, with 11 bases left between them. The CDR3 extends over 13 amino acids. Germline CDR1 SGHTS, CDR2 YDEGEE. As DNA, the CDR3 is TGTGCCAGCAGCGGCAGGGAAGGCTACGAGCAGTACTTC. Amino acids: CASSGREGYEQYF.

V is TRBV5-4 and J is TRBJ1-1; D unresolved. V was trimmed by 0 bases and J by 1 base, leaving 7 bases between them. The CDR3 loop spans 14 amino acids. The germline V gene has CDR1 SGHNT and CDR2 YYREEE (reference sequence). The CDR3 nucleotides are TGTGCCAGCAGCTTGGAGAGGGCGAACACTGAAGCTTTCTTT. Translated, it gives CASSLERANTEAFF.

The chain employs TRBV6-5 and TRBJ1-1; D remains unclear. V dropped 2 bases and J dropped 5 bases, with 9 bases sitting between them. CDR1 and CDR2 (germline): MNHEY, SVGAGI. This CDR3 contains 13 residues. DNA for the CDR3: TGTGCCAGCAGTTACCTTGCCGGGACTGAAGCTTTCTTT. It yields the protein CASSYLAGTEAFF.

The chain has TRBV4-3 and TRBJ2-7; 10 bases match TRBD1. J lost 3 bases, V lost 0 bases, and 2 bases had no gene match. The CDR3 covers 15 residues. Germline CDR1 and CDR2: LGHNA and YSLEER. The CDR3 region is CASSQDGTGDYEQYF. The CDR3 coding sequence is TGCGCCAGCAGCCAAGATGGGACAGGGGACTACGAGCAGTACTTC.

CDR3 bases: TGTGCCACCAGTGATGTAACCGGGACAGGGAACACCGGGGAGCTGTTTTTT. This sequence encodes CATSDVTGTGNTGELFF. The chain couples TRBV24-1 to TRBJ2-2, with 8 bases matching TRBD1. This CDR3 is built from 17 residues. Losses at the gene ends were 3 bases for V and 1 base for J; bases not matched to a gene: 6. Germline V gene data show CDR1 as KGHDR and CDR2 as SFDVKD.

The V and J genes are TRBV2 and TRBJ2-5; TRBD2 matches at 11 bases. This CDR3 comprises 14 residues. With V trimmed by 4 bases and J by 5 bases, 3 bases remained unmatched. The germline V gene encodes CDR1 SNHLY and CDR2 FYNNEI. For the CDR3, the DNA is TGTGCCAGCAGTGTAGCGGGGGGGACGGAGACCCAGTACTTC. It is translated as CASSVAGGTETQYF.

V is TRBV7-2 and J is TRBJ1-2; D possibly corresponds to TRBD1 (5 bases). Trimming took 5 bases from V and 6 from J, leaving 10 bases between them. From germline, CDR1 is SGHTA and CDR2 FQGNSA. The CDR3 spans 12 residues. The CDR3 nucleotides are TGTGCCAGCAGCACCGACAGACATGGCTACACCTTC. The encoded protein is CASSTDRHGYTF.

This clone was counted between two and nine times. V is TRBV5-4 and J is TRBJ2-3, with 10 bases that match TRBD2. This CDR3 comprises 15 residues. The V and J ends lost 1 base and 2 bases, in that order; junction bases with no gene match: 1. Germline-derived CDR1 and CDR2 are SGHNT and YYREEE (reference sequence). The CDR3 bases are TGTGCCAGCAGCTTGACTAGCGGGGTCACAGATACGCAGTATTTT. It codes for CASSLTSGVTDTQYF.

A single count supports this clone. The gene calls are TRBV19 and TRBJ2-5; 11 bases align to TRBD1. Germline V lookup: CDR1 LNHDA, CDR2 SQIVND (reference sequence). The V and J ends lost 6 bases and 7 bases, in that order; junction bases with no gene match: 4. CDR3 length: 13 residues. For the CDR3, the DNA is TGTGCCAGTAGGGGGACAGGGGGGACGACCCAGTACTTC. This sequence encodes CASRGTGGTTQYF.

The chain recombines TRBV5-1 with TRBJ1-1; D is undetermined. Looked up from germline, CDR1 is SGHRS and CDR2 is YFSETQ. Trimming left V 2 bases short and J 6 bases short, with 14 bases between. There are 14 residues in the CDR3. CDR3 residues: CASSFGGSGAEAFF. The CDR3 nucleotides are TGCGCCAGCAGCTTTGGAGGATCTGGGGCTGAAGCTTTCTTT.

The chain links TRBV6-5 to TRBJ1-3, with D uncertain. The V gene's germline CDR1 is MNHEY and CDR2 SVGAGI. The CDR3 covers 12 residues. V shed 11 bases and J shed 2 bases, with 10 bases lying between them. The chain's CDR3 is CACPTPGNTIYF. The CDR3 region has the DNA TGTGCCTGCCCCACTCCTGGAAACACCATATATTTT.

V gene TRBV5-4 combines with J gene TRBJ1-6; TRBD1 is a possible D gene (5 bases). Looked up from germline, CDR1 is SGHNT and CDR2 is YYREEE (reference sequence). The CDR3 spans 14 residues. Trimming took off 5 bases at V and 5 bases at J, with 11 bases between the two ends. Here the CDR3 reads CASSHGQDNSPLHF. CDR3 bases: TGTGCCAGCAGTCACGGACAAGATAATTCACCCCTCCACTTT.

The chain has TRBV3-1 (or the pseudogene TRBV3-2) and TRBJ2-1; TRBD2 agrees at 10 bases. The V gene end was trimmed by 1 base and the J gene end by 9 bases; junction bases not matched to a gene: 9. The CDR3 runs to 16 residues. The germline gives CDR1 LGHDT, CDR2 YNNKEL (reference sequence). The CDR3 DNA sequence: TGTGCCAGCAGCCAAGCCACTAGCGGGGTGAGCGGTGAGCAGTTCTTC. Its translation is CASSQATSGVSGEQFF.

The rearrangement links TRBV30 to TRBJ2-7; D is possibly TRBD1 (6 bases). The V and J ends lost 2 bases and 7 bases respectively, with 15 bases between them. Germline CDR1 GTSNPN, CDR2 SVGIG (reference sequence). The CDR3 spans 13 residues. The CDR3 sequence: CAWSRGSQGEQYF. The CDR3 DNA sequence: TGTGCCTGGAGTAGGGGCTCGCAGGGGGAGCAGTACTTC.

The rearrangement uses TRBV7-4 and TRBJ2-7, with 9 bases lining up with TRBD1. The CDR3 runs 15 residues. V trimming: 4 bases; J trimming: 6 bases; junction bases outside the gene matches: 10. Germline V gene sequence: CDR1 SGHVT, CDR2 SQSDAQ. The CDR3 bases are TGTGCCAGCAGCTCAGGGGACAGGGCTGGCGGCGAGCAGTACGTC. Protein product: CASSSGDRAGGEQYV.